What follows are 13 T cell receptor beta chains derived from one specimen sequenced in a study of T-cell reconstitution after alpha-beta-depleted transplantation in children. A library of TCRbeta sequences, prepared with unique molecular identifiers, was generated. TCRdb independently ran MiXCR on the PCR reads; one entry per CDR3 protein. Found here are fewer than 250,000 distinct CDR3 sequences, about a sixth of them singletons; the top ten hold 43%. The specimen comprised PBMCs, mostly from graft donor cells, sampled 360 days after TCRalphabeta/CD19-depleted stem cell transplant. All receptors derive from a male patient aged 2-9 years who had a stem cell transplant for acute lymphoblastic leukemia, so the T cells may come from the graft donor.

The chain couples TRBV11-1 to TRBJ1-2; 11 bases are shared with TRBD1. With 5 bases clipped from V and 1 base from J, the junction kept 12 bases outside the gene matches. The CDR3 spans 18 residues. CDR1 is SGHAT and CDR2 is FQDESV in the germline V gene (reference sequence). DNA for the CDR3: TGTGCCAGCAGCCCGCGTCCCGGGACAGGGGGTAGTAACTATGGCTACACCTTC. Translated: CASSPRPGTGGSNYGYTF.

This sequence joins TRBV29-1 and TRBJ2-1; D gene ambiguous. Trimming stripped 6 bases from V and 10 bases from J, with 10 bases between. Germline assignment: CDR1 SQVTM and CDR2 ANQGSEA. The CDR3 has 10 amino acids. The CDR3 sequence is CSVVRVEQFF. In DNA, the CDR3 is TGCAGCGTGGTACGTGTAGAGCAGTTCTTC.

This clonotype was detected once. CDR3 region: CAWTPLRGSEQFF. CDR3 bases: TGTGCCTGGACCCCACTCAGGGGTAGTGAGCAGTTCTTC. The chain couples TRBV30 to TRBJ2-1; TRBD1 is a possible D gene (6 bases). Germline lookup yields CDR1 GTSNPN and CDR2 SVGIG (reference sequence). The CDR3 has 13 amino acids. With 4 bases removed from V and 9 bases from J, the gap between germline ends came to 16 bases.

The V call is TRBV5-1, the J call TRBJ2-1; D remains ambiguous. V was pared by 2 bases and J by 5 bases, with 11 bases between. The CDR3 is made up of 14 amino acids. Germline V gene data show CDR1 as SGHRS and CDR2 as YFSETQ. The DNA of the CDR3 is TGCGCCAGCAGCTTAAACTTTGGTCACAATGAGCAGTTCTTC. This gives the protein CASSLNFGHNEQFF.

A few counts support this clonotype. The chain couples TRBV20-1 to TRBJ2-7; 8 bases line up with TRBD1. The germline V gene has CDR1 DFQATT and CDR2 SNEGSKA (reference sequence). The CDR3 spans 14 residues. V was clipped by 3 bases and J by 2 bases; unmatched bases: 6. The chain's CDR3 is CSASRTGFTYEQYF. CDR3 nucleotides: TGCAGTGCTAGCCGGACAGGGTTTACCTACGAGCAGTACTTC.

V is TRBV20-1 and J is TRBJ1-5, with D perhaps TRBD1 (6 bases). V shed 0 bases and J shed 4 bases, with 10 bases lying between them. The CDR3 loop spans 14 amino acids. Germline assignment: CDR1 DFQATT and CDR2 SNEGSKA (reference sequence). CDR3 region: CSARDPQGNQPQHF. In nucleotides, the CDR3 is TGCAGTGCTAGAGATCCCCAGGGGAATCAGCCCCAGCATTTT.

This clonotype was counted between two and nine times. This chain joins TRBV15 and TRBJ2-7; D not certain. Germline values: CDR1 LNHNV, CDR2 YYDKDF (reference sequence). Trimming removed 5 bases from V and 3 bases from J, with 8 bases in between. The CDR3 totals 12 residues. The CDR3 sequence is CATSPDRYEQYF. DNA of the CDR3: TGTGCCACCAGCCCGGACCGCTACGAGCAGTACTTC.

This clonotype occurred a few times. The V and J genes are TRBV11-2 and TRBJ2-5; D is perhaps TRBD2 (6 bases). V shed 2 bases and J shed 5 bases, with 18 bases lying between them. CDR1 is SGHAT and CDR2 is FQNNGV in the germline V gene. The CDR3 runs 16 residues. CDR3 in amino acids: CASSLNPRGLGETQYF. The CDR3, as DNA: TGTGCCAGCAGCTTAAATCCTCGGGGGTTGGGTGAGACCCAGTACTTC.

The rearrangement joins TRBV12-3 or TRBV12-4 to TRBJ2-5; D is unresolved. There are 17 residues in the CDR3. The V end was cut by 0 bases, the J end by 6 bases, with 20 bases between. CDR3 sequence (DNA): TGTGCCAGCAGTTTAGCCGGTGGACCGAGTTGGGAAAAGACCCAGTACTTC. Protein sequence: CASSLAGGPSWEKTQYF.

This clonotype has a handful of counts. The chain uses TRBV6-1 and TRBJ1-5; D is possibly TRBD1 (5 bases). Germline lookup yields CDR1 MNHNS and CDR2 SASEGT. Trimming cost V 6 bases and J 0 bases, with 15 bases left between them. There are 16 residues in the CDR3. The CDR3 DNA reads as TGTGCCAGCAGGGACATCGGGCTTTATAGCAATCAGCCCCAGCATTTT. It encodes CASRDIGLYSNQPQHF.

The rearrangement joins TRBV12-3 or TRBV12-4 to TRBJ1-5, with 8 bases matching TRBD1. The V and J ends lost 4 bases and 6 bases, in that order; junction bases with no gene match: 5. There are 14 residues in the CDR3. The CDR3 loop reads CASSSSDRVQPQHF. The CDR3 region has the DNA TGTGCCAGCAGTTCCTCGGACAGGGTTCAGCCCCAGCATTTT.

The chain links TRBV6-2 or TRBV6-3 to TRBJ2-2, with TRBD2 matching 9 bases. The CDR3 has 15 residues. The germline V gene encodes CDR1 MNHEY and CDR2 SVGEGT. J gave up 8 bases and V 6 bases, and 10 bases lay outside the gene matches. The CDR3 region is CASSPLAGLGGELFF. As DNA, the CDR3 is TGTGCCAGCAGCCCTCTAGCGGGGCTGGGTGGGGAGCTGTTTTTT.

This clonotype was recorded many times. The chain employs TRBV20-1 and TRBJ2-7; D unclear. Trimming cost V 3 bases and J 3 bases, with 3 bases left between them. Germline V gives CDR1 DFQATT, CDR2 SNEGSKA (reference sequence). The CDR3 consists of 10 residues. The CDR3 region is CSASYYEQYF. The CDR3 DNA reads TGCAGTGCTAGTTACTACGAGCAGTACTTC.